This TCR beta chain emerged from a study of blood T cell repertoires in COVID-19. Germline lookup yields CDR1 SQVTM and CDR2 ANQGSEA. The trim removed 5 bases at V and 4 bases at J, leaving 1 base unmatched. CDR3 length: 12 residues. Sequenced by immunoSEQ multiplex PCR; TCRdb stores in-frame clones only, minus some. This table holds 200,000 to 250,000 clones, 89% found once. The sequence derives from a woman aged 35 to 49 with acute or convalescent COVID-19. Source material: peripheral blood. The chain uses TRBV29-1 and TRBJ1-2, with 10 positions matching TRBD1. This CDR3 reads CSVWTGGYGYTF. CDR3 nucleotide sequence: TGCAGCGTTTGGACAGGGGGCTATGGCTACACCTTC.